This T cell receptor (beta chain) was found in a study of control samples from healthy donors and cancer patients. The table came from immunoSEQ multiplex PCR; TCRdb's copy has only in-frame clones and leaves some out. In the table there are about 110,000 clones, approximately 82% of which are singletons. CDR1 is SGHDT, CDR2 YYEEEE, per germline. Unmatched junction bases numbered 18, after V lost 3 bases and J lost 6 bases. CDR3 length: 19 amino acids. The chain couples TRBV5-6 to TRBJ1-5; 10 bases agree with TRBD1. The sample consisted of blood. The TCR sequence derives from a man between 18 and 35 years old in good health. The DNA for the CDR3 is TGTGCCAGCAGCTCCCTAAGGGACAGGGGTCCGGGGGGCGGTCAGCCCCAGCATTTT. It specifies CASSSLRDRGPGGGQPQHF.